These T cell receptor beta chains were read from a single sample in a study of PD-L1 blockade in urothelial cancer. Using immunoSEQ multiplex PCR, the repertoire was profiled, and TCRdb retains in-frame clones only, with some absent. The data show 72,000 or so clones, with roughly 90% seen just once and about 10% held by the top ten. This sample comprised PBMCs, obtained around atezolizumab (anti-PD-L1) treatment. Receptors originate from a man in his 60s with urothelial cancer. The CDR3 runs from the conserved cysteine through the conserved F or W. A D gene is named only where the DNA matches it firmly.

>TRBJ1-1|15|TRBV2|.
CASSIGGVMNTEAFF
>TRBJ1-3|13|TRBV6-1|TRBD1
CASTTGGRNTIYF
>TRBJ1-5|13|TRBV11-3|.
CASSLDGNQPQHF
>TRBJ2-7|13|TRBV7-8|.
CASSLALNYEQYF
>TRBJ2-7|14|TRBV6-5|.
CASSYSVSSYEQYF
>TRBJ2-7|13|TRBV15|.
CATSRDPGQEQYF
>TRBJ2-7|14|TRBV7-2|TRBD1
CASCQGQGAHEQYF
>TRBJ2-7|14|TRBV5-6|.
CASSLLDGAYEQYF
>TRBJ1-6|13|TRBV5-1|.
CASSLVENSPLHF
>TRBJ2-3|16|TRBV10-3|TRBD2
CAIRIGTSGGADTQYF
>TRBJ1-4|13|TRBV30|.
CAWRKTDNEKLFF
>TRBJ2-1|16|TRBV18|.
CASSPRVRDSYNEQFF
>TRBJ1-2|13|TRBV27|.
CASSLKQYHGYTF
>TRBJ2-2|14|TRBV6-6|.
CASTLPRVTGELFF
>TRBJ1-2|13|TRBV30|TRBD1
CAWSVLTGSGYTF
>TRBJ2-6|17|TRBV7-9|.
CASSLRSLSSGANVLTF
>TRBJ2-3|15|TRBV5-6|TRBD1
CASSFGTGLTDTQYF
>TRBJ2-5|12|TRBV7-2|.
CASSLVEKTQYF
>TRBJ2-2|13|TRBV6-5|.
CASSYFRTGELFF
>TRBJ2-7|14|TRBV18|TRBD1
CASSPDREPYEQYF
>TRBJ1-2|15|TRBV27|TRBD1
CASSFEGAGNYGYTF
>TRBJ2-7|11|TRBV14|.
CASIRVAEQYF
>TRBJ1-1|14|TRBV7-2|TRBD1
CASTGTGIRTEAFF
>TRBJ2-1|15|TRBV27|.
CASSLELASYNEQFF